One and the same sample provided the 20 T cell receptor beta chains below, sequenced in a study of regulatory T cells in long-lasting Graves disease. Time point given: newly diagnosed GD, antithyroid drugs for less than 3 months. Generation of the TCR library employed RNA extracted from PBMCs. For TCR beta, libraries came from iRepertoire HTBI primers and Arm-PCR of CDR3 regions. TCRdb reanalysed the multiplex PCR reads using MiXCR and keeps one entry per CDR3 protein. Of 440,000 or so distinct CDR3 sequences listed, roughly 15% were seen once; the top ten hold roughly 10%. The sample also formed part of further work on T cells in Graves' hyperthyroidism and ophthalmopathy.

The source material was peripheral blood mononuclear cells (PBMCs), sampled at new diagnosis, from a patient treated with antithyroid drugs. These receptors were taken from a woman aged 30 to 39 with Graves disease.

Ten or more counts support this clonotype. This chain connects TRBV30 to TRBJ2-1; D gene ambiguous. V lost 1 base to trimming and J lost 10 bases, with 8 bases between them. CDR1 is GTSNPN and CDR2 is SVGIG in the germline V gene (reference sequence). This CDR3 contains 11 residues. The CDR3 bases are TGTGCCTGGAGTGAAGGCTGGGAGCAGTTCTTC. Translation: CAWSEGWEQFF.

This clonotype was counted only a few times. The rearrangement links TRBV7-9 to TRBJ2-4; TRBD2 agrees at 9 bases. The germline V gene encodes CDR1 SEHNR and CDR2 FQNEAQ (reference sequence). The CDR3 totals 19 residues. Trimming removed 6 bases from V and 1 base from J; junction bases left unmatched: 16. CDR3: CASRPLVSGSGRAKNIQYF. In DNA, the CDR3 is TGTGCCAGCAGACCCTTGGTTAGCGGGAGTGGGCGGGCCAAAAACATTCAGTACTTC.

This chain links TRBV20-1 with TRBJ2-1; D is unclear. V was cut by 3 bases and J by 2 bases, with 5 bases left in between. Germline loops: CDR1 DFQATT, CDR2 SNEGSKA (reference sequence). This CDR3 is 12 amino acids long. CDR3 sequence reads: CSASGPYNEQFF. CDR3 bases: TGCAGTGCTAGCGGGCCCTACAATGAGCAGTTCTTC.

This clonotype came up many times. The V call is TRBV7-2, the J call TRBJ2-1; 7 nucleotides line up with TRBD2. The ends lost 1 base at V and 9 bases at J; junction bases unmatched: 6. Germline CDR1 SGHTA, CDR2 FQGNSA. This CDR3 contains 14 residues. The chain's CDR3 is CASSLGGAGSEQFF. In DNA, the CDR3 is TGTGCCAGCAGCTTAGGGGGAGCGGGGAGTGAGCAGTTCTTC. The full variable domain, rest sourced from reference TRBV7-2 and TRBJ2-1, is GAGVSQSPSNKVTEKGKDVELRCDPISGHTALYWYRQSLGQGLEFLIYFQGNSAPDKSGLPSDRFSAERTGGSVSTLTIQRTQQEDSAVYLCASSLGGAGSEQFFGPGTRLTVL.

There are many counts of this clonotype. The V gene is TRBV7-2, the J gene TRBJ2-7; D unclear. The V end was cut by 0 bases, the J end by 3 bases, with 9 bases between. The germline gives CDR1 SGHTA, CDR2 FQGNSA. The CDR3 is made up of 14 amino acids. The DNA of the CDR3 is TGTGCCAGCAGCTTAGCGAGGAGCTACTACGAGCAGTACTTC. It encodes CASSLARSYYEQYF.

Ten or more counts support this clonotype. The chain has TRBV7-9 and TRBJ1-1, with D perhaps matching TRBD1 (6 bases). Germline CDR1 reads SEHNR; CDR2 reads FQNEAQ (reference sequence). The CDR3 is 14 amino acids. The V end lost 3 bases, the J end lost 2 bases, and 10 bases lay between the germline ends. CDR3 in amino acids: CASSLSGANTEAFF. The CDR3 region has the DNA TGTGCCAGCAGCTTGTCAGGGGCCAACACTGAAGCTTTCTTT.

This clonotype was seen repeatedly, ten times or more. The chain is built from TRBV30 and TRBJ2-7; 9 bases fit TRBD1. The CDR3 extends over 14 amino acids. Germline lookup yields CDR1 GTSNPN and CDR2 SVGIG (reference sequence). V lost 2 bases to trimming and J lost 5 bases; unmatched junction nucleotides: 7. For the CDR3, the DNA is TGTGCCTGGAGTATCGGGACAGGGTTAAACGAGCAGTACTTC. It yields the protein CAWSIGTGLNEQYF. Combining the CDR3 with reference TRBV30 and TRBJ2-7 gives the whole variable domain SQTIHQWPATLVQPVGSPLSLECTVEGTSNPNLYWYRQAAGRGLQLLFYSVGIGQISSEVPQNLSASRPQDRQFILSSKKLLLSDSGFYLCAWSIGTGLNEQYFGPGTRLTVT.

This clonotype was detected a few times. The genes are TRBV7-9 and TRBJ2-3; D is unclear. Trimming took 8 bases from V and 0 from J, leaving 3 bases between them. Germline CDR1 is SEHNR and CDR2 is FQNEAQ (reference sequence). The CDR3 sequence is 11 residues long. CDR3 sequence: CASQSTDTQYF. The DNA of the CDR3 is TGTGCCAGCCAGAGCACAGATACGCAGTATTTT.

This clonotype showed up many times. The rearrangement uses TRBV5-1 and TRBJ1-5; D call uncertain. Germline lookup yields CDR1 SGHRS and CDR2 YFSETQ. The CDR3 has 13 residues. Trimming stripped 0 bases from V and 5 bases from J, with 6 bases between. The DNA for the CDR3 is TGCGCCAGCAGCTTGGGGGCCGATCAGCCCCAGCATTTT. This translates into CASSLGADQPQHF.

The gene calls are TRBV20-1 and TRBJ1-6; D gene unclear. The CDR3 extends over 10 amino acids. Trimming shortened V by 5 bases and J by 13 bases, and 9 bases separated the two germline ends. The V gene's germline CDR1 is DFQATT and CDR2 SNEGSKA (reference sequence). The CDR3 DNA follows: TGCAGTGCTGCCCATGGGCCCCTCCACTTT. Translation: CSAAHGPLHF.

This chain connects TRBV19 to TRBJ1-5, with D unresolved. Trimming pared 3 bases from V and 4 bases from J, leaving 10 bases between. Germline lookup yields CDR1 LNHDA and CDR2 SQIVND (reference sequence). CDR3 length equals 14 residues. CDR3 region: CASSIPRQNQPQHF. DNA for the CDR3: TGTGCCAGTAGTATTCCCAGGCAGAATCAGCCCCAGCATTTT.

This clonotype was counted a few times. V and J are TRBV4-2 and TRBJ2-2; D unresolved. The V and J ends lost 0 bases and 3 bases respectively, with 5 bases between them. Germline V gene data show CDR1 as LGHNA and CDR2 as YNFKEQ. The CDR3 is 14 residues long. CDR3 in amino acids: CASSQDLDTGELFF. Written as DNA, the CDR3 is TGTGCCAGCAGCCAAGACTTAGACACCGGGGAGCTGTTTTTT.

Comment on this clonotype: A read error is possible here, since a much larger clone lies one base away. V usage is TRBV2 and J usage is TRBJ2-5; the D is unclear. V dropped 6 bases and J dropped 0 bases, with 17 bases sitting between them. Germline V gene data show CDR1 as SNHLY and CDR2 as FYNNEI. The CDR3 contains 16 residues. This CDR3 reads CASSNCSWYNQETQYF. The DNA for the CDR3 is TGTGCCAGCAGCAACTGTAGCTGGTATAACCAAGAGACCCAGTACTTC.

The chain uses TRBV20-1 and TRBJ2-1, with D possibly matching TRBD2 (6 bases). The length of the CDR3 is 14 residues. Germline V gene lookup returns CDR1 DFQATT and CDR2 SNEGSKA (reference sequence). V lost 6 bases, J lost 3 bases, and 15 bases lay in between. CDR3 in DNA: TGCAGTGCCGGGCGGGGACCACTCTACAATGAGCAGTTCTTC. Residues: CSAGRGPLYNEQFF.

As regards this clonotype: Being one base from a much bigger clone, this may be a read error. The chain is built from TRBV11-2 and TRBJ1-2; perhaps TRBD1 as D (5 bases). Germline CDR1 is SGHAT and CDR2 is FQNNGV. The CDR3 is 18 residues long. With 8 bases removed from V and 3 bases from J, the gap between germline ends came to 28 bases. The CDR3 protein is CASGVMRRKWPGHYGYTF. The CDR3 DNA sequence: TGTGCCAGCGGCGTAATGAGGCGTAAGTGGCCAGGGCACTATGGCTACACCTTC.

CDR3 sequence: CASTHPARQETQYF. The CDR3 nucleotides read TGTGCCAGCACCCACCCCGCGAGACAAGAGACCCAGTACTTC. The chain couples TRBV6-1 to TRBJ2-5, with D hard to call. Germline CDR1 MNHNS, CDR2 SASEGT. The CDR3 sequence is 14 residues long. The V gene lost 7 bases and the J gene lost 2 bases, with 14 bases spanning the gap.

In this sample, this clonotype turned up many times. The gene calls are TRBV20-1 and TRBJ2-7; the match to TRBD2 covers 10 bases. The CDR3 length is 17 residues. V shed 2 bases and J 5 bases; nucleotides not matched to a gene: 15. Germline lookup yields CDR1 DFQATT and CDR2 SNEGSKA (reference sequence). Written as DNA, the CDR3 is TGCAGTGCTAGAACCGGAATAGTGCTAGCGGGAGTTGACGAGCAGTACTTC. This translates into CSARTGIVLAGVDEQYF.

Of note for this clonotype: This may come from a read error, since a much larger clone is one base off. This chain joins TRBV27 and TRBJ2-2, with TRBD2 as a possible D gene (6 bases). Per germline, CDR1 MNHEY and CDR2 SMNVEV (reference sequence). This CDR3 contains 14 residues. In nucleotides, the CDR3 is TGTGCCAGCTCGTACGGGAAGAACACCGGGGGGCTGTTTTTT. Encoded protein: CASSYGKNTGGLFF.

This clonotype was counted many times. The chain carries TRBV3-1 and TRBJ2-5, with D possibly TRBD2 on 6 matching bases. The CDR3 spans 13 residues. CDR1 is LGHDT and CDR2 is YNNKEL in the germline V gene (reference sequence). Trimming removed 4 bases at V and 4 bases at J, with 10 bases between. The CDR3 DNA is TGTGCCAGCAGCCCGGCGGGGAGAGAGACCCAGTACTTC. Its translation is CASSPAGRETQYF.

The chain combines TRBV20-1 with TRBJ1-5, with 10 bases lining up with TRBD1. Looked up from germline, CDR1 is DFQATT and CDR2 is SNEGSKA (reference sequence). This CDR3 has 15 amino acids. V trimming: 6 bases; J trimming: 4 bases; junction bases outside the gene matches: 9. The CDR3 region has the DNA TGCAGTGCCCTGGGGGACAGGGGCTGGAATCAGCCCCAGCATTTT. It encodes CSALGDRGWNQPQHF.